This T cell receptor beta chain is drawn from a study of cytomegalovirus exposure and HLA in healthy donors (dated by TCRdb to 2016 to 2017). For context, the study as a whole: An earlier analysis of about 560 of the donors reported 276 Gb of sequence data and around 100 million unique TCR beta sequences obtained from some 170 million T cells. Roughly 320 gigabases of sequencing data and roughly 80 million unique TCR sequences made up an early release that covered under 750 HLA-typed donors. Of the approximately 400 genotyped donors, 70% to 90% were placed in the genetic ancestry cluster associated with self-reported Caucasian donors. The study aimed to test whether signatures of past pathogen exposure could be identified by cataloging public T cell receptors. The T cell repertoires of around 730 subjects were profiled by immunosequencing and related to cytomegalovirus serostatus. A separate validation cohort of approximately 120 different subjects was used in addition to the 666-subject first cohort. To predict cytomegalovirus infection status, the study combined high-throughput TCR immunosequencing, statistical association of individual TCRs with disease status, and machine learning. A later analysis re-examined previously published TCR beta repertoires from over 500 donors and added high-resolution HLA genotyping to investigate patterns of TCR occurrence. Rather than drawing on any new phenotypic data, the later analysis identified candidate immune exposures from TCR beta sequences and the way those sequences occurred across donors. To decide whether each TCR beta V gene segment behaved as functional or pseudogenic, an earlier analysis of some 570 of the donors relied on high-throughput TCR beta sequencing. Donor age, sex, ethnicity and CMV serostatus were collected together with the repertoire data. Genome-wide SNP genotypes for about three fifths of the 666 donors were used in a later genetic analysis, which treated that subset as a discovery cohort. All discovery cohort repertoires had been generated using a single sequencing platform. Both class I and class II loci were covered by HLA typing, at four-digit resolution. The number of typed donors differed by locus: 629-630 for A, B, C, DRB1 and DQB1; 500 to 550 for DQA1; over 600 for DPA1; and some 430 for DPB1. Because of strong linkage in the cohort, 5 or 6 DR-DQ haplotypes were treated as single units for association and clustering. Across some 400 genotyped donors of the cohort, an average of about 250,000 unique TCR beta nucleotide sequences per donor were sequenced, and roughly a sixth of those sequences were non-productive. Paper-wide results and their limitations: A later analysis reported that several top co-occurrence clusters appeared linked to parvovirus B19, influenza, CMV and Epstein-Barr virus. Strong co-occurrence of HLA alleles, especially DR and DQ, made assigning TCR associations to individual alleles difficult. A later genetic analysis reported fewer N-insertions in productive TCRs among donors in an Asian-associated ancestry cluster than the roughly 720-donor mean. The classifier was reported to diagnose cytomegalovirus status with high specificity and sensitivity in both the original cohort and the validation cohort. In vitro tests confirmed that a few of the cytomegalovirus-associated TCR beta chains recognize cytomegalovirus antigens. Only TCR beta chains were sequenced in this cohort, and the absence of alpha or paired-chain data limited detectable features. According to the authors, the approach could potentially be generalized to other disease states and immunological phenotypes. In a later analysis, most CMV-associated TCR beta chains were found to appear HLA-restricted, with HLA associations seemingly driven largely by CMV exposure. A further reported finding was that TCR beta sequences accurately predicted the HLA-A and HLA-B alleles for most subjects in the first cohort. An association between a missense DCLRE1C variant and V-gene and J-gene trimming of TCR beta chains was found in a later genetic analysis and replicated in an independent cohort. Presence/absence analyses assumed roughly uniform sequencing depth across donors, an assumption that may not hold. A later analysis associated approximately 17,000 TCR beta sequences with specific HLA alleles at a false discovery rate of 0.05. Linkage disequilibrium might explain the correlated functional status among segregating V segments, but an unknown experimental factor could not be ruled out. A cluster of highly shared sequence variants was judged likely to be a technical artifact of the sequencing pipeline. In an earlier analysis of 450 to 750 of the donors, most TCR beta V segments appeared in productive rearrangements about 87% or about 30% of the time, broadly matching IMGT annotations. Most TCR sequences were observed very rarely across donors, whereas some public TCRs were present in many individuals. Compared with equally common non-associated chains, HLA-associated TCR beta chains in a later analysis were more clonally expanded and had lower generation probabilities. The only immune exposure information available for the cohort was CMV serostatus. HLA typing was unavailable for some donors at each locus, so association tests used only the typed subset. Some IMGT-functional V segments, including TRBV6-2 and TRBV6-3, could not be distinguished by the 87-base-pair reads and were therefore excluded. The study gave a list of 150 to 200 TCR beta chains associated with cytomegalovirus. Seventeen rarely observed V segments, including chromosome 9 orphons, were excluded from the earlier analysis of some 590 of the donors because counts were too low. A later analysis found that TCR association rates varied across HLA loci, with DRB1 alleles showing the most associated TCRs and HLA-C alleles the fewest.

Receptors were amplified or captured by the immunoSEQ multiplex PCR assay. For the multiplex PCR, a mixture combining 60 forward primers for TCR Vbeta segments and 13 reverse primers for TCR Jbeta segments was used. The CDR3 region of rearranged TCR beta genes was amplified from genomic DNA by a multiplex PCR assay. The amplified TCR beta libraries were sequenced on the Illumina HiSeq System as 87-base-pair reads. The source study handled its data this way. In a later analysis, tens of millions of unique TCR beta chains were counted across the approximately 670 repertoires, and about 9.9 million of these chains were shared by at least two donors. Raw reads were error-corrected and collapsed into unique sequences by a nearest-neighbor algorithm in which closely related sequences were merged to remove PCR and sequencing errors. Alignment of CDR3 sequences to IMGT reference sequences was used to assign V, D and J gene segments. Each retained sequence needed at least a six-nucleotide match to both a V gene segment and a J gene segment. Rearrangements were classified as productive when the CDR3 lacked stop codons and remained in frame with V and J, and all other rearrangements were classified as non-productive. Following IMGT convention, CDR3 was defined as the stretch from the second conserved V-encoded cysteine to the conserved J-encoded phenylalanine. The earlier analysis of about 500 of the donors excluded sequences that lacked an unambiguous match to a single V gene segment. In an earlier analysis of 587 of the donors, V segments were called functional above 56.7% productive rearrangements and were called segregating when the between-donor standard deviation exceeded 5%. To diagnose cytomegalovirus status from the catalog of TCR beta chain sequences, a statistical classification framework was built. In a later analysis, V and J genes were assigned by comparing TCR nucleotide sequences against IMGT/GENE-DB human TR gene sequences. The TCRdist pipeline was used in a later analysis to assign CDR3 sequences and most-parsimonious VDJ recombination scenarios. In a later analysis, each TCR beta chain was defined by its CDR3 amino acid sequence together with its V-gene family, and reads lacking a unique V-gene family were excluded. A later analysis removed 500 to 600 highly shared, low-generation-probability nucleotide sequences to deal with suspected cross-contamination and a sequencing artifact. In a later analysis, a clonal expansion index for each public chain was calculated from normalized within-repertoire ranks of inferred template counts. In a later analysis, generation probabilities were computed with a VDJ recombination model fitted to out-of-frame rearrangements, and the resulting probabilities were checked against IGoR. In a later analysis, TCR-TCR, TCR-HLA and TCR-CMV co-occurrence was scored with hypergeometric tests, and a repertoire-size bias correction was applied to TCR pairs. To estimate false discovery rates, a later analysis permuted the HLA or CMV assignments 20 times. In a later analysis, co-occurring TCRs were grouped using DBSCAN, with TCRdist sequence similarity added in when clustering inside HLA-allele-positive subsets. Co-occurrence clustering excluded repertoires with fewer than 30,000 or more than 120,000 public chains, plus five with anomalous nucleotide sharing. The immuneACCESS repertoire file appears here via TCRdb, limited to in-frame rearrangements. These files lack a portion of the clones; in checked studies, under half of the deficit traces to unresolved V genes, and the cause of the others is not known. Clonal size and the V and J genes are those of that table, whereas D and trimming came from the DNA. The sample has some 130,000 clones on record. The top ten constitute approximately 1.5% of the sample.

The CDR3 runs 15 amino acids, cysteine and phenylalanine included. CDR3 DNA is the only sequence kept; it has 45 bases, read in frame from the first base. Unmatched junction bases come to 6, with V trimmed by 6 bases and J by 7 bases. In the germline V gene, CDR1 corresponds to SGHVS and CDR2 to FNYEAQ. The cohort consisted of hundreds of healthy bone marrow donors. Cohort members were all nominally healthy when sampled, although unrecorded immune exposures were likely present. The donor tested CMV seronegative and was one of the 352 seronegative cohort members. Every donor gave a peripheral blood sample, and the peripheral blood mononuclear cells from that sample were used for TCR beta sequencing. The Qiagen DNeasy Blood Extraction Kit was used to extract genomic DNA from the blood cell samples. As for this clone: The antigen it recognizes is unknown.

The sample was PBMCs. The receptor's source is a woman aged 40 to 50 in good health and CMV-seronegative. The chain uses TRBV7-6 and TRBJ1-6; a stretch of 10 junction bases matches TRBD1. The sequenced DNA is TGTGCCAGCAGGCCCGGACAGGGGGGGAATTCACCCCTCCACTTT. This encodes CASRPGQGGNSPLHF.